The sequence of this TCR beta chain was determined in a study of T cells in Graves' hyperthyroidism and ophthalmopathy (dated by TCRdb to the late 2010s). General notes on the study: Peripheral blood was sampled at the time of initial diagnosis, prior to any treatment. Following sampling, methimazole starting at 30 mg daily was given to hyperthyroidism patients, and high-dose intravenous methylprednisolone was given to ophthalmopathy patients. Prospective prediction of ophthalmopathy was tested in an independent validation cohort of 18 hyperthyroidism patients and 15 to 17 patients who later progressed to ophthalmopathy. The paper describes TCR Vbeta CDR3 sequencing of 135 peripheral blood samples, made up of some 40 ophthalmopathy patients, 70 to 75 hyperthyroidism patients and roughly 17 progressor patients. In more than 5 Graves' hyperthyroidism patients, the study also compared T-cell repertoires from thyroid tissue with T-cell repertoires from blood. To identify distinguishing TCR V-J signatures, a discovery cohort of some 100 patients was used, comprising approximately 40 with Graves' ophthalmopathy and approximately 58 with stable Graves' hyperthyroidism. The 100 or so discovery patients were divided at random into training and test sets in a 7:3 ratio. Beyond this particular receptor, the publication reports: Blood samples also contained most of the expanded thyroid clonotypes (frequency above 0.001), which suggests that blood repertoires may reflect thyroid immune responses. In validation, progression to ophthalmopathy was predicted by the model with roughly 71% sensitivity and 72.22% specificity, a median of approximately 7.1 months before onset. Sample size was not statistically predetermined, and blinding of investigators to group allocation was not performed. Ophthalmopathy was separated from stable hyperthyroidism by a 13 V-J signature model, with approximately 85% sensitivity and about 81% specificity obtained in cross-validation and 80%/75% obtained in testing.

This clonotype was counted a few times. Its antigen is not yet known. Per-base quality was not reported, and no clone a single base away is much larger than it. Amplification of TCR beta CDR3 regions was carried out from RNA transcripts. A first-round RT-PCR of the TCR CDR3 used the HTBI primer set with the Qiagen OneStep RT-PCR kit. The libraries were constructed in a second round of multiplex PCR and then size-selected and purified. Libraries were sequenced paired-end with 100 bp reads on an Illumina HiSeq2000. As for the authors' bioinformatics: SOAPnuke was used to process the raw data, throwing out any read that contained adapters or uncalled bases, had a mean Phred below 15, or lacked an exact constant-primer or identifier match. COPE v1.2.5 was used to merge high-quality paired reads, and clonotypes were defined as unique nucleotide sequences. MiTCR v1.1 was used to align clonotypes to the IMGT TRBV, TRBD and TRBJ reference segments. The analysis was restricted to V-J combinations with a frequency above 0.0001, which together covered 99.2% of the repertoires. The TCS score was defined as the ratio of F50 (clonal expansion) to E x V (chaos), calculated using BLOSUM62-based TCRdist between CDR3 peptides within each V-J. Welch's t-statistics and random forest reduced fewer than 600 V-J features to 13, which were used in a naive Bayes classifier (R e1071). TCRdb's own reprocessing of the public reads used fastp at Q25 and MiXCR and kept productive beta chains. Each entry is one CDR3 protein sequence, shown with its most common DNA and genes. TCRdb, rather than the study authors, made the V and J calls. Counted in this sample were around 690,000 distinct CDR3 sequences; less than 25% of them appeared once. The ten biggest clones cover around a third of the sample.

Ophthalmopathy patients had moderately to severely active disease, Clinical Activity Score of at least 3, NOSPECS grade of at least 4, and duration under 3 months. Exclusion was applied to patients with uncontrolled infections, other autoimmune diseases, pregnancy or lactation. Clinical symptoms, serum thyroxine and TRAb, thyroid ultrasound, and orbital computed tomography formed the basis for the diagnoses. PBMCs were separated from around 9.1 ml of fresh peripheral blood using Ficoll-Paque density gradient centrifugation. Total RNA was extracted with Trizol reagent, and quality was checked on an Agilent 2100 Bioanalyzer. Trimming accounts for 2 bases at V and 1 base at J, while the number of junction bases matched to no gene is 8. The CDR3 goes from the cysteine to the phenylalanine over 18 residues. The only DNA kept is the CDR3, 54 bases in frame from the first base.

The sequenced material came from blood. This TCR was sampled from a man in his thirties or forties with Graves' ophthalmopathy. Rearrangement joined TRBV12-3 or TRBV12-4 to TRBJ2-2, with 9 bases matching TRBD2. The DNA sequence follows: TGTGCCAGCAGTTTATTAGGCCTAGCGGGATTGAACACCGGGGAGCTGTTTTTT. Its translation is CASSLLGLAGLNTGELFF.